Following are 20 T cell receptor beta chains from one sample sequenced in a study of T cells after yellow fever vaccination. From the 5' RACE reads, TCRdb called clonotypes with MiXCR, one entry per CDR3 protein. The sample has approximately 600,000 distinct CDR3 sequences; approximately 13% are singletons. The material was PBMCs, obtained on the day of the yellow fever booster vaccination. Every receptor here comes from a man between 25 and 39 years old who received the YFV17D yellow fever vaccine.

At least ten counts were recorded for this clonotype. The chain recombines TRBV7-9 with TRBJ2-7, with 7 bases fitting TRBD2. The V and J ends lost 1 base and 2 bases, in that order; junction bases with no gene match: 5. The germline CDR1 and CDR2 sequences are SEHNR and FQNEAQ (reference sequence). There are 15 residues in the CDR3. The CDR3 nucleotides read TGTGCCAGCAGCTTAGGGGGGGGTTTAGCCTACGAGCAGTACTTC. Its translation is CASSLGGGLAYEQYF.

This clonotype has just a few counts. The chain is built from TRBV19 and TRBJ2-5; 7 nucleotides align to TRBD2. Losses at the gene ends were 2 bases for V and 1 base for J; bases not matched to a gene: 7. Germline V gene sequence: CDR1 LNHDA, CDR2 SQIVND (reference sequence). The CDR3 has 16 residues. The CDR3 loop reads CASSITASGSQETQYF. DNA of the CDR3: TGTGCCAGTAGTATAACGGCTAGCGGATCCCAAGAGACCCAGTACTTC.

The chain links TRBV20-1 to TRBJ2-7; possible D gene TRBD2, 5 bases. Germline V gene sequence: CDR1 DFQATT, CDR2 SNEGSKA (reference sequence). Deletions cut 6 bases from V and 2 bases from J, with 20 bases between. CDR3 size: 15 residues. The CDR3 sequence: CSAPPIAKRTYEQYF. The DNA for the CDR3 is TGCAGTGCGCCCCCGATAGCGAAACGAACCTACGAGCAGTACTTC.

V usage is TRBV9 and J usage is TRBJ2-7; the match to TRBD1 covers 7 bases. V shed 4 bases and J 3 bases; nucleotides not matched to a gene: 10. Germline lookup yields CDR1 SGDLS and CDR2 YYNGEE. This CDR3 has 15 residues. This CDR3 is CASSPRDSPGYEQYF. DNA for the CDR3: TGTGCCAGCAGCCCGAGGGACAGCCCGGGCTACGAGCAGTACTTC.

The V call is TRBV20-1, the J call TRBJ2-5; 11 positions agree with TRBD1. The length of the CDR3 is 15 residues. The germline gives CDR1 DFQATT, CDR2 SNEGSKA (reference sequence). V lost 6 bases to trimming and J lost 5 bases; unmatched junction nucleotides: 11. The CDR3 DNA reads TGCAGTGCAACAGCCACCGGGACAGGGGGGGAGACCCAGTACTTC. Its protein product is CSATATGTGGETQYF.

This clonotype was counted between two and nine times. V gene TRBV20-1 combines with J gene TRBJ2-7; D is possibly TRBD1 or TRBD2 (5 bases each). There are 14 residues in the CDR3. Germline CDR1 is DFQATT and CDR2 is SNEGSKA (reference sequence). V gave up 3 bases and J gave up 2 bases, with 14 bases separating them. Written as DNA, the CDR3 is TGCAGTGCTAGCCGATCGGGACGGGCCTACGAGCAGTACTTC. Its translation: CSASRSGRAYEQYF.

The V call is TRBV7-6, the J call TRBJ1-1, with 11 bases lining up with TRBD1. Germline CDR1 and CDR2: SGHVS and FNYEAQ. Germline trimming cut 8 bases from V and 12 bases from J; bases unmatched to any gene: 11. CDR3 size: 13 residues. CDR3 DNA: TGTGCCAGCGGAGACCGGGACAGGGGGAGGCCTTTCTTT. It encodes CASGDRDRGRPFF.

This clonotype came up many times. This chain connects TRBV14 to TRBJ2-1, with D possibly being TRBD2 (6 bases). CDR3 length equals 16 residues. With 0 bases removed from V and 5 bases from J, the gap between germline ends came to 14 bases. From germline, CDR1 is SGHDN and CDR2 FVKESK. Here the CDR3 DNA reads TGTGCCAGCAGCCAAGATCAACTAGCTTCCCACAATGAGCAGTTCTTC. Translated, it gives CASSQDQLASHNEQFF.

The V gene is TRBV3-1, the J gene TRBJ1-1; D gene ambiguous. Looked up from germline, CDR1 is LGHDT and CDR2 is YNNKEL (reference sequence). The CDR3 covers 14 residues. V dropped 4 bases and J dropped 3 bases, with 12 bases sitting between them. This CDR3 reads CASSPPRTDTEAFF. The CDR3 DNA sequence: TGTGCCAGCAGCCCACCGAGGACTGACACTGAAGCTTTCTTT.

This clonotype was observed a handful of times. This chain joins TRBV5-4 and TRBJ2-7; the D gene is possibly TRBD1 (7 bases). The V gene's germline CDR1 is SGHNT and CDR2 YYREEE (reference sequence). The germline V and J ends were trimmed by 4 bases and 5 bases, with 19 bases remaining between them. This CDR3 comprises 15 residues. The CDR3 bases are TGTGCCAGCAGCCAGGGGGGACAGCGTTCCCACGAGCAGTACTTC. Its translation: CASSQGGQRSHEQYF.

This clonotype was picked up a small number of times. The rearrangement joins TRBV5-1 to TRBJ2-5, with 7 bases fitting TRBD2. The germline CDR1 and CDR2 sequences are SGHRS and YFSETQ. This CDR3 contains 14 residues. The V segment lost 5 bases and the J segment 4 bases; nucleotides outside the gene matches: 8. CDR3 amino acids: CASRYGRTRETQYF. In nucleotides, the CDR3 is TGCGCCAGCAGATACGGGAGGACCCGAGAGACCCAGTACTTC.

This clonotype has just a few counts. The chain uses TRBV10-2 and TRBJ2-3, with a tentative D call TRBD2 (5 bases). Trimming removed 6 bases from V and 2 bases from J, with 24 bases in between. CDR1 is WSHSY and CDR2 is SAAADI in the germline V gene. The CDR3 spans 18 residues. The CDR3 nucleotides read TGCGCCAGCAGAGCCCACCCCAGGACTGGAGGATACACAGATACGCAGTATTTT. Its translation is CASRAHPRTGGYTDTQYF.

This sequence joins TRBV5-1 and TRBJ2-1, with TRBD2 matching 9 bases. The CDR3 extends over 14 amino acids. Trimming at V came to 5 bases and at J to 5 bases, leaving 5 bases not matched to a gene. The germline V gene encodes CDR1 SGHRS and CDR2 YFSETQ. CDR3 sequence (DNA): TGCGCCAGCAGGCATAGCGGGAGTGACAATGAGCAGTTCTTC. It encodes CASRHSGSDNEQFF.

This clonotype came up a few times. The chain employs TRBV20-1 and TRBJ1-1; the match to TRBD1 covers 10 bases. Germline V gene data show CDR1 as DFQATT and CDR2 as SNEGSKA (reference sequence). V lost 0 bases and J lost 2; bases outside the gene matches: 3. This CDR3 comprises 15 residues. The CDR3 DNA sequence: TGCAGTGCTAGAGATTGGGACAGGGGTAACACTGAAGCTTTCTTT. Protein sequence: CSARDWDRGNTEAFF.

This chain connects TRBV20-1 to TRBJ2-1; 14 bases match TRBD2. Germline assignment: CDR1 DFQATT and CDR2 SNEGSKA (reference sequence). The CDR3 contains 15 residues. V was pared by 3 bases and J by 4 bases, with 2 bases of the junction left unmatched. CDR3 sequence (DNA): TGCAGTGCTAGGGGGACTAGCGGGAGTTACAATGAGCAGTTCTTC. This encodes CSARGTSGSYNEQFF.

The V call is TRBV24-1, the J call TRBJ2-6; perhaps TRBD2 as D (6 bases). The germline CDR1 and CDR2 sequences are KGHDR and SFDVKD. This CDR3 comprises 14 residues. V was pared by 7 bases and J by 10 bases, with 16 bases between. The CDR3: CATSKPGRGNVLTF. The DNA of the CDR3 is TGTGCCACCAGCAAACCGGGACGGGGGAACGTCCTGACTTTC.

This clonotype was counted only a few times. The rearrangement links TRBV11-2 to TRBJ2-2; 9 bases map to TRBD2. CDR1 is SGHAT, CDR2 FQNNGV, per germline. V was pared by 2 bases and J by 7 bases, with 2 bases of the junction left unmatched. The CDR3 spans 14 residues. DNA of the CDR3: TGTGCCAGCAGCTTACCTAGCGGGGTCGGGGAGCTGTTTTTT. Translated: CASSLPSGVGELFF.

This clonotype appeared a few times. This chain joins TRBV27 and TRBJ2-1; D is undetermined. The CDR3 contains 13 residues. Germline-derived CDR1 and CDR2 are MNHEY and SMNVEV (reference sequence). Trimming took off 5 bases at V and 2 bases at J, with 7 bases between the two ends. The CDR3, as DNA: TGTGCCAGCAGTCACAATGCCTACAATGAGCAGTTCTTC. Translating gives CASSHNAYNEQFF.

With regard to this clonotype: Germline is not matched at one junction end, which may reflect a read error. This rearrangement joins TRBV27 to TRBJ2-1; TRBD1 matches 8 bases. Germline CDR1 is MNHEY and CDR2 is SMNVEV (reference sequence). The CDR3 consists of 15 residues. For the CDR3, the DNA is TGTGCCAGCAAGACGTTCAGTATAGGGGGACAGGAATTGGTCTTC. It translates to CASKTFSIGGQELVF.

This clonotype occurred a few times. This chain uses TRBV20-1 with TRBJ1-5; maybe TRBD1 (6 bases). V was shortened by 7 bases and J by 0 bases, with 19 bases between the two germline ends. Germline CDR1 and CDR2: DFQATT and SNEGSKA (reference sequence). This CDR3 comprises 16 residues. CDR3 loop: CSVHPPGDNSNQPQHF. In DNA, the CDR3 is TGCAGTGTTCACCCCCCGGGGGACAATAGCAATCAGCCCCAGCATTTT.